This T cell receptor beta chain was retrieved from a study of T cell responses to AZD1222 COVID-19 vaccine. Notes on the study in general: Spike-specific TCR breadth rose after two AZD1222 doses, and depth rose as well.

TCRdb's copy holds only in-frame clones and misses some; the assay was immunoSEQ multiplex PCR. This table holds about 150,000 clones, 90% found once. Regarding this clone: Its antigen is not known.

The germline V gene encodes CDR1 ENHRY and CDR2 SYGVKD. The germline V and J ends were trimmed by 0 bases and 6 bases, with 17 bases remaining between them. This CDR3 is built from 16 residues. It was second doses at about 4 or about 12 weeks that were pooled. This clonotype was obtained from an adult who received the AZD1222 COVID-19 vaccine. The sequences come from peripheral blood, collected 28 days after the second AZD1222 dose. The chain couples TRBV10-3 to TRBJ2-5; a weak D match, TRBD1 (6 bases). In nucleotides, the CDR3 is TGTGCCATCAGTGAGTCAAAGGGGGTGGGTCAGAAGACCCAGTACTTC. It is translated as CAISESKGVGQKTQYF.